This T cell receptor (beta chain) was recovered during a study of blood T cell repertoires in COVID-19. Study in general: In each case, the material was cDNA or gDNA derived from T cells, B-cell-depleted T cells, or PBMCs.

The CDR3 is made up of 15 amino acids. The V gene end was trimmed by 5 bases and the J gene end by 1 base; junction bases not matched to a gene: 7. Germline-derived CDR1 and CDR2 are MDHEN and SYDVKM. The study recruited people aged roughly 18 to 95 years across roughly 23 US areas. As originally analysed: Using reference gene primer amplification, nucleated cell counts were estimated. Assay: immunoSEQ multiplex PCR; the TCRdb copy retains only in-frame clones and omits some. The V and J calls and clone size were taken over from that table, and D and trimming were inferred from the DNA. The sample lists about 300,000 clones, under 90% occurring once.

Sequencing was performed on PBMCs or T cells enriched from blood (not recorded which). The J gene is TRBJ2-7, the V gene TRBV28; 8 nucleotides match TRBD2. The source is a woman aged 45-65 years who had been exposed to COVID-19. CDR3 coding DNA: TGTGCCAGCAGTCAAGCGGGGGCCCTTTCCTACGAGCAGTACTTC. This codes for CASSQAGALSYEQYF.